Listed below are T cell receptor beta chains from one sample, sequenced in a study of cytomegalovirus exposure and HLA in healthy donors. Method: immunoSEQ multiplex PCR; TCRdb's copy keeps in-frame clones and lacks some. The sample contains around 220,000 clones, roughly 84% of which appear only once. The specimen was PBMCs. The receptors shown here come from a girl aged 5 to 17 in good health and CMV-seronegative. The CDR3 runs from the conserved cysteine through the conserved F or W.

CASSFVGGSYEQYF,TRBJ2-7,TRBV5-1,14
CASSHAGGVNNEQFF,TRBJ2-1,TRBV4-1,15
CASSQDLLAGGDNEQFF,TRBJ2-1,TRBV4-2,17
CASKLDNHYGYTF,TRBJ1-2,TRBV6-1,13
CASSLGTERLLHF,TRBJ1-6,TRBV5-4,13
CASGEVPLSYNEQFF,TRBJ2-1,TRBV6-1,15
CASSKSGTGGDYGYTF,TRBJ1-2,TRBV25-1,16
CASSLDRSTDTQYF,TRBJ2-3,TRBV2,14
CASSVGPATGSGNTIYF,TRBJ1-3,TRBV9,17
CASSPSTDTQYF,TRBJ2-3,TRBV9,12
CASTPTRGSYNEQFF,TRBJ2-1,TRBV9,15
CASSVAIAGELFSTDTQYF,TRBJ2-3,TRBV9,19
CASSSDRVFGNTIYF,TRBJ1-3,TRBV28,15
CASSYLPNNYGYTF,TRBJ1-2,TRBV6-5,14
CASSPAWAGDYGYTF,TRBJ1-2,TRBV4-3,15
CASLTGPRGNQPQHF,TRBJ1-5,TRBV6-6,15
CASSLRSERWNEQFF,TRBJ2-1,TRBV7-2,15
CASSDRVDEQYF,TRBJ2-7,TRBV7-6,12
CASNSGTGNFEAFF,TRBJ1-1,TRBV9,14
CASSGQLERSGYEQYF,TRBJ2-7,TRBV28,16
CSVREPHRVGFTEAFF,TRBJ1-1,TRBV29-1,16
CASSPNNGSPLHF,TRBJ1-6,TRBV4-3,13
CASSSRTESSYEQYF,TRBJ2-7,TRBV19,15
CASSLARQETQYF,TRBJ2-5,TRBV11-2,13
CATDRGYEQYF,TRBJ2-7,TRBV7-8,11
CAWSGLLAPGELFF,TRBJ2-2,TRBV30,14
CASSRDRGWGYTF,TRBJ1-2,TRBV6-6,13